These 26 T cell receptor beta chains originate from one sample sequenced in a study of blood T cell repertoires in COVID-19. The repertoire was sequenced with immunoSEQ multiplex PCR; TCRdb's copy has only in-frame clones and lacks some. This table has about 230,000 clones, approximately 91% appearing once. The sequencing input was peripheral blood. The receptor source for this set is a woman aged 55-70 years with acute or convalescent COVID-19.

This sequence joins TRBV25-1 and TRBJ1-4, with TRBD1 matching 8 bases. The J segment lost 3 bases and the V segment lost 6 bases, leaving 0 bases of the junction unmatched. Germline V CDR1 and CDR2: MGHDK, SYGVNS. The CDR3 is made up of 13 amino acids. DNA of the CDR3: TGTGCCAGCAGGACAGGGGCTAATGAAAAACTGTTTTTT. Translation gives CASRTGANEKLFF.

The CDR3 coding sequence is TGCGCCAGCAGTGCTAGAACCGGGACAGGGGGCTACGAGCAGTACTTC. This encodes CASSARTGTGGYEQYF. The rearrangement uses TRBV10-2 and TRBJ2-7, with 11 bases that match TRBD1. V lost 4 bases to trimming and J lost 3 bases; unmatched junction nucleotides: 8. This CDR3 comprises 16 residues. The germline gives CDR1 WSHSY, CDR2 SAAADI.

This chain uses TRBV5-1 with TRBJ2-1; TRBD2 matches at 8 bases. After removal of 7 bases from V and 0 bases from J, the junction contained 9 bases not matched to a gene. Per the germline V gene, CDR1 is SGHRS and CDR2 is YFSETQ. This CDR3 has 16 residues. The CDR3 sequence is CASGPHSGSSYNEQFF. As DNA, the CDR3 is TGCGCCAGCGGACCCCACAGCGGGAGCTCCTACAATGAGCAGTTCTTC.

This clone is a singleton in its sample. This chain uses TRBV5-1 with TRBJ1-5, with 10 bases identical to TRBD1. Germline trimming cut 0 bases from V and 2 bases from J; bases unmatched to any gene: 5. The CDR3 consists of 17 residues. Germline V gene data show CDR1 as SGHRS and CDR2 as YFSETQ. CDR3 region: CASSLGTGGVGNQPQHF. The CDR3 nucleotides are TGCGCCAGCAGCTTGGGGACAGGGGGAGTCGGCAATCAGCCCCAGCATTTT.

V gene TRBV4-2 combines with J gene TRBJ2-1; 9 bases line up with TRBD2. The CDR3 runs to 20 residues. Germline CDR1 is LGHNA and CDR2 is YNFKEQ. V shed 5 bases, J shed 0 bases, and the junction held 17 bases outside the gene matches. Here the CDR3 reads CASSARSTAGAGGSYNEQFF. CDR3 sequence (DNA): TGTGCCAGCAGCGCACGCAGTACCGCGGGAGCGGGGGGCTCCTACAATGAGCAGTTCTTC.

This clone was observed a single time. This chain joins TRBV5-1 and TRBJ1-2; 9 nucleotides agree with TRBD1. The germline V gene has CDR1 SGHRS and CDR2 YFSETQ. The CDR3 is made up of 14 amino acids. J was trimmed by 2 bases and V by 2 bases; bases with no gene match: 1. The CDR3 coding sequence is TGCGCCAGCAGCTTTACAGGGGGCAACTATGGCTACACCTTC. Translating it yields CASSFTGGNYGYTF.

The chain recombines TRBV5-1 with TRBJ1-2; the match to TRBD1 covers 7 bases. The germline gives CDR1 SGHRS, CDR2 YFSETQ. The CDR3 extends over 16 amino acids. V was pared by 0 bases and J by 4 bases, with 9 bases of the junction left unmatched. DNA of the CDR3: TGCGCCAGCAGCTTGGGACAGGGCGGTACTCTCTATGGCTACACCTTC. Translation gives CASSLGQGGTLYGYTF.

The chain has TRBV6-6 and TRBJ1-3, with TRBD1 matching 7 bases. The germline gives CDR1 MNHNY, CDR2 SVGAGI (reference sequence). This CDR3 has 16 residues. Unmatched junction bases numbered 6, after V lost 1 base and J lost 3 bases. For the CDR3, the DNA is TGTGCCAGCAGTTACTATTACAGGGGTAGTGGAAACACCATATATTTT. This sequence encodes CASSYYYRGSGNTIYF.

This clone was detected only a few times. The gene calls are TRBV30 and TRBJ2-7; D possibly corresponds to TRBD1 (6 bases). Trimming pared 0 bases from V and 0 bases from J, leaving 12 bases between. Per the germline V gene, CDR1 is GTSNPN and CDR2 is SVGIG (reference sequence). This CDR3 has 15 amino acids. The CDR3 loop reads CAWSVLGTSSYEQYF. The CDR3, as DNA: TGTGCCTGGAGTGTCCTCGGGACATCCTCCTACGAGCAGTACTTC.

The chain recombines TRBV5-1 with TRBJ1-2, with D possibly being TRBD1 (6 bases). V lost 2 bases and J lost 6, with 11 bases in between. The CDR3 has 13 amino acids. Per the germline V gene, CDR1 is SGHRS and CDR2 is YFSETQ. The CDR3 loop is CASSFDTGNGYTF. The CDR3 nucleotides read TGCGCCAGCAGCTTCGACACAGGGAATGGCTACACCTTC.

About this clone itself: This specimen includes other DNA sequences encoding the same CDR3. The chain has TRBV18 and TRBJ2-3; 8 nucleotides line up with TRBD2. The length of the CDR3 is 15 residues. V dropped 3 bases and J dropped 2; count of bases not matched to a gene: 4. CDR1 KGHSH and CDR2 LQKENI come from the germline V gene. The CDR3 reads CASSPAGGLTDTQYF. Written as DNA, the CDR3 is TGTGCCAGCTCACCTGCGGGGGGCCTCACAGATACGCAGTATTTT.

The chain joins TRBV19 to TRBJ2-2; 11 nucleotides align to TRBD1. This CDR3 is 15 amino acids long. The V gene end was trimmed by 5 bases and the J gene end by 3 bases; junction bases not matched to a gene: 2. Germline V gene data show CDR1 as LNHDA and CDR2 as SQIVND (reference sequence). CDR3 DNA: TGTGCCAGTAGTCGGACAGGGGGCGACACCGGGGAGCTGTTTTTT. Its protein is CASSRTGGDTGELFF.

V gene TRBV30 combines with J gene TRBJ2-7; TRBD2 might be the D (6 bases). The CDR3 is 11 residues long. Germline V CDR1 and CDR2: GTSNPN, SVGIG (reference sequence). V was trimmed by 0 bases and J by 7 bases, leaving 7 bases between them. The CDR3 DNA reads TGTGCCTGGAGTGTACGGGGGGAGCAGTACTTC. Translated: CAWSVRGEQYF. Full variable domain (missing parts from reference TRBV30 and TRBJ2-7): SQTIHQWPATLVQPVGSPLSLECTVEGTSNPNLYWYRQAAGRGLQLLFYSVGIGQISSEVPQNLSASRPQDRQFILSSKKLLLSDSGFYLCAWSVRGEQYFGPGTRLTVT.

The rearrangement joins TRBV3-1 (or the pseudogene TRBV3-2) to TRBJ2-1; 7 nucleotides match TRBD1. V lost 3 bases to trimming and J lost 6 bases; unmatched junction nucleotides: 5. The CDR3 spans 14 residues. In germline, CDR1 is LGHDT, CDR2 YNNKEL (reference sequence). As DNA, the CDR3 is TGTGCCAGCAGCCAGGTGACAGGGTTCAATGAGCAGTTCTTC. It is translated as CASSQVTGFNEQFF.

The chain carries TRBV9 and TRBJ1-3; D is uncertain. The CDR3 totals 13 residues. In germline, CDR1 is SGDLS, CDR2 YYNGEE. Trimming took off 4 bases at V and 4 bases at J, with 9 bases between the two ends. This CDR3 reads CASSPEVGNTIYF. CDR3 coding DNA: TGTGCCAGCAGCCCAGAGGTGGGAAACACCATATATTTT.

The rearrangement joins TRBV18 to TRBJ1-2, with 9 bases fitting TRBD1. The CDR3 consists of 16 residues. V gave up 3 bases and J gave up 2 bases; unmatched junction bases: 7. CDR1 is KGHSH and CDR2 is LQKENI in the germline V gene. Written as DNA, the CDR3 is TGTGCCAGCTCACCGACCGGGACAGGGTTAAACTATGGCTACACCTTC. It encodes CASSPTGTGLNYGYTF.

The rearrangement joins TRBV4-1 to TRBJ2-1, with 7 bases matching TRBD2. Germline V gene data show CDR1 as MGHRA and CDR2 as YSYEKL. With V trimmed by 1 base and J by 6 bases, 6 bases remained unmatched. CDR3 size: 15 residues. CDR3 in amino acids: CASSQGLASFNEQFF. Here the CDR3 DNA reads TGCGCCAGCAGCCAAGGACTAGCCAGCTTCAATGAGCAGTTCTTC.

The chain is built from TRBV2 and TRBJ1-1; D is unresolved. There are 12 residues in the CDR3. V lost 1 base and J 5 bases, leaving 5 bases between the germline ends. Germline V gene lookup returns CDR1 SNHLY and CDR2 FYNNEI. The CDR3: CASSEGRTEAFF. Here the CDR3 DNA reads TGTGCCAGCAGTGAAGGGAGGACTGAAGCTTTCTTT.

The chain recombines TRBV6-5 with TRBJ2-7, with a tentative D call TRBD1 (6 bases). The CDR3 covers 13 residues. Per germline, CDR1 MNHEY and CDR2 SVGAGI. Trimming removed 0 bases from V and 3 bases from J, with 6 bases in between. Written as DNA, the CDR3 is TGTGCCAGCAGTTACTCGGGACACTACGAGCAGTACTTC. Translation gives CASSYSGHYEQYF.

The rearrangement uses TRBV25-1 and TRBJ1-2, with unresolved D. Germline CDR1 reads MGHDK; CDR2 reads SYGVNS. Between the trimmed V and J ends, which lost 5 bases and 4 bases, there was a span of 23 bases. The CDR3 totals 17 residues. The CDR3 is CASSPHSDGWLSYGYTF. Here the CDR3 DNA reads TGTGCCAGCAGTCCCCACAGTGACGGTTGGTTGTCCTATGGCTACACCTTC.

CDR3 nucleotide sequence: TGTGCCAGCACCCTAGGACAGGCTTACTCTGGAAACACCATATATTTT. Its protein product is CASTLGQAYSGNTIYF. The chain carries TRBV5-8 and TRBJ1-3; 7 positions agree with TRBD1. Trimming removed 6 bases from V and 0 bases from J; junction bases left unmatched: 9. The V gene's germline CDR1 is SGHTS and CDR2 YDEGEE. CDR3 length: 16 residues.

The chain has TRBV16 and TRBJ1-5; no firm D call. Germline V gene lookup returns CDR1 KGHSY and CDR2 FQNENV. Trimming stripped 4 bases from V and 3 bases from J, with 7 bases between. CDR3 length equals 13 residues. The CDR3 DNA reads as TGTGCCAGCAGCCCCGACTTCAATCAGCCCCAGCATTTT. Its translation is CASSPDFNQPQHF.

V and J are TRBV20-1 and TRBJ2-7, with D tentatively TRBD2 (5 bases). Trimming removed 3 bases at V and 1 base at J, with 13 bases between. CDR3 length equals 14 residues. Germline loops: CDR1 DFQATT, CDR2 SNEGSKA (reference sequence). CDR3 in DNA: TGCAGTGCTAGTCGGGAAGCGGATTCCTACGAGCAGTACTTC. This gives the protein CSASREADSYEQYF.

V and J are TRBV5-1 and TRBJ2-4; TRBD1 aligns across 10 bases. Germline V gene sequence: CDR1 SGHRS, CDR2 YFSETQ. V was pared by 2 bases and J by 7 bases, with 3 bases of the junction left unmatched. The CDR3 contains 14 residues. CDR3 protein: CASSFATGGNIQYF. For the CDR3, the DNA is TGCGCCAGCAGCTTTGCGACAGGGGGCAACATTCAGTACTTC. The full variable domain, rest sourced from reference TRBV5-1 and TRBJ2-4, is KAGVTQTPRYLIKTRGQQVTLSCSPISGHRSVSWYQQTPGQGLQFLFEYFSETQRNKGNFPGRFSGRQFSNSRSEMNVSTLELGDSALYLCASSFATGGNIQYFGAGTRLSVL.

The CDR3 nucleotides are TGTGCCAGCAGCCCAAACAGGGGGATAGTCTCTGGAAACACCATATATTTT. Its translation: CASSPNRGIVSGNTIYF. The chain has TRBV7-9 and TRBJ1-3; 8 nucleotides agree with TRBD1. V trimming: 5 bases; J trimming: 0 bases; junction bases outside the gene matches: 9. Germline V gene lookup returns CDR1 SEHNR and CDR2 FQNEAQ (reference sequence). This CDR3 region has 17 residues.

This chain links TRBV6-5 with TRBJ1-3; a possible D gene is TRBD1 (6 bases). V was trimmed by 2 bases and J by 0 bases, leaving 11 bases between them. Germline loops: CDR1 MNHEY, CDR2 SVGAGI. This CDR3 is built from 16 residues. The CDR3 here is CASSYGGQTSGNTIYF. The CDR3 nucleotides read TGTGCCAGCAGTTACGGGGGACAAACCTCTGGAAACACCATATATTTT.